Below are 30 T cell receptor beta chains sequenced from a single sample in a study of cytomegalovirus exposure and HLA in healthy donors. Data came from immunoSEQ multiplex PCR; TCRdb stores just in-frame clones and leaves some out. The sample consists of 70,000 or so clones, about 90% of them appearing once. Specimen: PBMCs. The receptors derive from a young man in good health and CMV-seronegative.

The chain uses TRBV29-1 and TRBJ2-1; D call uncertain. The CDR3 extends over 14 amino acids. The V and J ends lost 7 bases and 3 bases respectively, with 16 bases between them. The germline gives CDR1 SQVTM, CDR2 ANQGSEA. DNA for the CDR3: TGCAGCGCCAACAGAGCCACCAACTACAATGAGCAGTTCTTC. Protein sequence: CSANRATNYNEQFF.

The chain joins TRBV5-1 to TRBJ2-3, with TRBD2 matching 8 bases. Germline V lookup: CDR1 SGHRS, CDR2 YFSETQ. CDR3 size: 15 residues. The J segment lost 4 bases and the V segment lost 2 bases, leaving 6 bases of the junction unmatched. The CDR3 protein is CASSLSGRISDTQYF. The CDR3 DNA follows: TGCGCCAGCAGCTTAAGCGGGAGAATATCAGATACGCAGTATTTT.

The V and J genes are TRBV7-9 and TRBJ1-5, with 7 bases that match TRBD1. Trimming removed 1 base from V and 0 bases from J; junction bases left unmatched: 3. CDR1 is SEHNR, CDR2 FQNEAQ, per germline (reference sequence). CDR3 size: 16 residues. The CDR3 DNA reads TGTGCCAGCAGCTTAGGACAGGGCCTTAGCAATCAGCCCCAGCATTTT. Translated, it gives CASSLGQGLSNQPQHF.

V and J are TRBV7-2 and TRBJ1-3; D unresolved. The V and J ends lost 8 bases and 0 bases respectively, with 20 bases between them. Germline loops: CDR1 SGHTA, CDR2 FQGNSA. The CDR3 length is 17 residues. DNA of the CDR3: TGTGCCAGCCCACCAACCGAGAATTGTGCCTCTGGAAACACCATATATTTT. It yields the protein CASPPTENCASGNTIYF.

This chain joins TRBV29-1 and TRBJ2-5, with a possible D match to TRBD2 (6 bases). The CDR3 sequence is 13 residues long. Trimming removed 4 bases at V and 5 bases at J, with 14 bases between. Germline V gene data show CDR1 as SQVTM and CDR2 as ANQGSEA. The CDR3 reads CSVGGLPAETQYF. The CDR3 nucleotides read TGCAGCGTTGGGGGACTGCCGGCGGAGACCCAGTACTTC.

V and J are TRBV6-4 and TRBJ2-1; TRBD2 matches 15 bases. Germline CDR1 and CDR2: MRHNA and SNTAGT. With V trimmed by 2 bases and J by 7 bases, 0 bases remained unmatched. This CDR3 has 15 residues. The CDR3 DNA sequence: TGTGCCAGCAGTGACGGGACTAGCGGGAGGAATGAGCAGTTCTTC. Residues: CASSDGTSGRNEQFF.

This chain links TRBV7-2 with TRBJ2-3; the match to TRBD2 covers 7 bases. The V and J ends lost 5 bases and 9 bases, in that order; junction bases with no gene match: 8. Germline V CDR1 and CDR2: SGHTA, FQGNSA. The CDR3 has 13 amino acids. The CDR3 sequence is CASSPNRAGTQYF. DNA for the CDR3: TGTGCCAGCAGCCCTAACAGAGCGGGGACGCAGTATTTT.

J is TRBJ2-3 and V is TRBV5-1, with 13 positions matching TRBD2. From germline, CDR1 is SGHRS and CDR2 YFSETQ. Losses at the gene ends were 3 bases for V and 4 bases for J; bases not matched to a gene: 5. This CDR3 is 16 amino acids long. The CDR3 DNA reads as TGCGCCAGCAGCTCGGGACTAGCGGGATATGCAGATACGCAGTATTTT. Its protein is CASSSGLAGYADTQYF.

The V gene is TRBV4-2, the J gene TRBJ1-4; 11 nucleotides line up with TRBD1. This CDR3 region has 16 residues. V trimming: 0 bases; J trimming: 7 bases; junction bases outside the gene matches: 4. The germline gives CDR1 LGHNA, CDR2 YNFKEQ. The CDR3 DNA is TGTGCCAGCAGCCAAGAACGGGGGACAGGGGGTGAAAAACTGTTTTTT. This encodes CASSQERGTGGEKLFF.

This clone was seen a few times. The rearrangement joins TRBV15 to TRBJ2-7; 10 nucleotides match TRBD2. Germline V gene sequence: CDR1 LNHNV, CDR2 YYDKDF (reference sequence). The ends lost 8 bases at V and 1 base at J; junction bases unmatched: 2. CDR3 size: 13 residues. As DNA, the CDR3 is TGTGCCACCGGACTAGCGGAATCCTACGAGCAGTACTTC. Translating it yields CATGLAESYEQYF.

The chain has TRBV10-3 and TRBJ2-3; a weak D match, TRBD1 (6 bases). V lost 4 bases and J 2 bases, leaving 16 bases between the germline ends. The CDR3 has 16 amino acids. Germline CDR1 ENHRY, CDR2 SYGVKD. CDR3 nucleotides: TGTGCCATCAGTGGTCGGCAGGGGCAAATCACAGATACGCAGTATTTT. Protein: CAISGRQGQITDTQYF.

J is TRBJ2-3 and V is TRBV9; perhaps TRBD2 as D (6 bases). The germline V gene encodes CDR1 SGDLS and CDR2 YYNGEE. V was pared by 2 bases and J by 0 bases, with 10 bases between. This CDR3 has 15 residues. The DNA of the CDR3 is TGTGCCAGCAGCGTGAGTAGCGGAAGCACAGATACGCAGTATTTT. This encodes CASSVSSGSTDTQYF.

CDR3 loop: CASSLPGTYEQYF. CDR3 bases: TGTGCCAGCAGTTTACCGGGAACCTACGAGCAGTACTTC. This chain uses TRBV28 with TRBJ2-7; D might be TRBD2 (5 bases). Per germline, CDR1 MDHEN and CDR2 SYDVKM. Trimming removed 2 bases at V and 2 bases at J, with 7 bases between. CDR3 length equals 13 residues.

The chain employs TRBV5-6 and TRBJ2-7; 8 nucleotides match TRBD1. Germline V gene sequence: CDR1 SGHDT, CDR2 YYEEEE. CDR3 length: 12 amino acids. Germline trimming cut 1 base from V and 6 bases from J; bases unmatched to any gene: 0. The CDR3 reads CASSLTGGEQYF. The CDR3 DNA reads TGTGCCAGCAGCTTGACAGGGGGCGAGCAGTACTTC. Using reference TRBV5-6 and TRBJ2-7 for the parts outside the CDR3, the full variable domain is DAGVTQSPTHLIKTRGQQVTLRCSPKSGHDTVSWYQQALGQGPQFIFQYYEEEERQRGNFPDRFSGHQFPNYSSELNVNALLLGDSALYLCASSLTGGEQYFGPGTRLTVT.

V and J are TRBV19 and TRBJ1-1; 9 positions agree with TRBD1. After removal of 1 base from V and 3 bases from J, the junction contained 6 bases not matched to a gene. CDR1 and CDR2 (germline): LNHDA, SQIVND (reference sequence). There are 16 residues in the CDR3. CDR3 amino acids: CASSIGTGALDTEAFF. CDR3 bases: TGTGCCAGTAGTATAGGGACAGGGGCCTTGGACACTGAAGCTTTCTTT. Supplemented by reference TRBV19 and TRBJ1-1, the full variable domain reads DGGITQSPKYLFRKEGQNVTLSCEQNLNHDAMYWYRQDPGQGLRLIYYSQIVNDFQKGDIAEGYSVSREKKESFPLTVTSAQKNPTAFYLCASSIGTGALDTEAFFGQGTRLTVV.

This chain connects TRBV4-2 to TRBJ2-7; a possible D gene is TRBD2 (6 bases). The CDR3 is 15 residues long. The V gene's germline CDR1 is LGHNA and CDR2 YNFKEQ. Trimming stripped 1 base from V and 4 bases from J, with 14 bases between. The CDR3 is CASSQGEELIYEQYF. The CDR3 region has the DNA TGTGCCAGCAGCCAAGGGGAGGAGCTTATATACGAGCAGTACTTC.

This rearrangement joins TRBV9 to TRBJ2-6; D remains ambiguous. The CDR3 consists of 15 residues. V was pared by 0 bases and J by 4 bases, with 8 bases between. Germline CDR1 and CDR2: SGDLS and YYNGEE. CDR3 DNA sequence: TGTGCCAGCAGCGTAGCTAGAATGGGGGCCAACGTCCTGACTTTC. Its protein product is CASSVARMGANVLTF.

V is TRBV28 and J is TRBJ2-5; 8 nucleotides line up with TRBD2. The CDR3 has 15 amino acids. The germline V gene encodes CDR1 MDHEN and CDR2 SYDVKM. V dropped 3 bases and J dropped 9; count of bases not matched to a gene: 12. The CDR3 sequence is CASSLPAGAAGAQYF. The CDR3 DNA reads TGTGCCAGCAGTTTGCCAGCGGGGGCCGCGGGGGCCCAGTACTTC. The full variable domain, rest sourced from reference TRBV28 and TRBJ2-5, is DVKVTQSSRYLVKRTGEKVFLECVQDMDHENMFWYRQDPGLGLRLIYFSYDVKMKEKGDIPEGYSVSREKKERFSLILESASTNQTSMYLCASSLPAGAAGAQYFGPGTRLLVL.

The chain uses TRBV6-1 and TRBJ2-5; maybe TRBD1 (6 bases). Germline lookup yields CDR1 MNHNS and CDR2 SASEGT. V gave up 7 bases and J gave up 6 bases, with 15 bases separating them. CDR3 length: 13 residues. The CDR3 region is CASTSRGSKTQYF. As DNA, the CDR3 is TGTGCCAGCACTTCTAGGGGGAGCAAGACCCAGTACTTC.

The chain combines TRBV7-9 with TRBJ2-7, with 7 bases identical to TRBD2. Looked up from germline, CDR1 is SEHNR and CDR2 is FQNEAQ (reference sequence). V gave up 1 base and J gave up 5 bases; unmatched junction bases: 8. The CDR3 length is 15 residues. CDR3 sequence: CASSLGAGELNEQYF. The CDR3, as DNA: TGTGCCAGCAGCTTAGGGGCGGGAGAGCTGAACGAGCAGTACTTC.

This clone came up a few times. The chain couples TRBV28 to TRBJ2-2; no firm D call. Trimming cost V 7 bases and J 5 bases, with 8 bases left between them. Germline CDR1 MDHEN, CDR2 SYDVKM. This CDR3 spans 12 amino acids. CDR3: CASTPRTGELFF. In nucleotides, the CDR3 is TGTGCCAGCACCCCGCGGACCGGGGAGCTGTTTTTT. The full variable domain, rest sourced from reference TRBV28 and TRBJ2-2, is DVKVTQSSRYLVKRTGEKVFLECVQDMDHENMFWYRQDPGLGLRLIYFSYDVKMKEKGDIPEGYSVSREKKERFSLILESASTNQTSMYLCASTPRTGELFFGEGSRLTVL.

The rearrangement uses TRBV4-2 and TRBJ2-7, with 7 bases that match TRBD1. The V segment lost 5 bases and the J segment 2 bases; nucleotides outside the gene matches: 9. The CDR3 is made up of 15 amino acids. Germline V gene sequence: CDR1 LGHNA, CDR2 YNFKEQ. CDR3 residues: CASSSATGSPYEQYF. CDR3 nucleotides: TGTGCCAGCAGCTCGGCGACAGGGTCGCCCTACGAGCAGTACTTC.

This clone occurred a few times. V and J are TRBV5-1 and TRBJ2-1; TRBD2 matches at 11 bases. The J segment lost 3 bases and the V segment lost 6 bases, leaving 5 bases of the junction unmatched. The CDR3 runs 15 residues. Germline CDR1 reads SGHRS; CDR2 reads YFSETQ. CDR3 in amino acids: CASTLAGGGYNEQFF. In DNA form, the CDR3 reads TGCGCCAGCACCTTAGCGGGAGGGGGCTACAATGAGCAGTTCTTC. Full variable domain (remainder filled in from reference TRBV5-1 and TRBJ2-1): KAGVTQTPRYLIKTRGQQVTLSCSPISGHRSVSWYQQTPGQGLQFLFEYFSETQRNKGNFPGRFSGRQFSNSRSEMNVSTLELGDSALYLCASTLAGGGYNEQFFGPGTRLTVL.

CDR3 sequence reads: CASSQDARGPYGYTF. CDR3 bases: TGCGCCAGCAGCCAAGATGCGCGGGGCCCCTATGGCTACACCTTC. The J gene is TRBJ1-2, the V gene TRBV4-3; D perhaps matches TRBD1 (5 bases). Germline V lookup: CDR1 LGHNA, CDR2 YSLEER. The CDR3 extends over 15 amino acids. V lost 0 bases, J lost 4 bases, and 12 bases lay in between.

The chain couples TRBV6-5 to TRBJ2-3, with TRBD2 as a possible D gene (5 bases). Germline-derived CDR1 and CDR2 are MNHEY and SVGAGI. The length of the CDR3 is 14 residues. V lost 1 base to trimming and J lost 3 bases, with 8 bases between them. The CDR3 DNA follows: TGTGCCAGCAGTTACTTACGGGGTACAGATACGCAGTATTTT. Amino acid sequence: CASSYLRGTDTQYF.

CDR3 region: CASSLERLAGGGELFF. In DNA form, the CDR3 reads TGTGCCAGCAGTCTCGAAAGACTAGCGGGAGGCGGGGAGCTGTTTTTT. The chain joins TRBV27 to TRBJ2-2, with TRBD2 identical over 13 bases. Germline V gene lookup returns CDR1 MNHEY and CDR2 SMNVEV (reference sequence). CDR3 length: 16 residues. The ends lost 5 bases at V and 7 bases at J; junction bases unmatched: 7.

The chain carries TRBV7-6 and TRBJ1-5; D is unresolved. The germline CDR1 and CDR2 sequences are SGHVS and FNYEAQ. The CDR3 extends over 14 amino acids. Trimming took off 5 bases at V and 1 base at J, with 9 bases between the two ends. This chain's CDR3 is CASSAGGSNQPQHF. As DNA, the CDR3 is TGTGCCAGCAGCGCAGGTGGGAGCAATCAGCCCCAGCATTTT.

This rearrangement joins TRBV6-1 to TRBJ2-3; perhaps TRBD2 as D (6 bases). CDR1 is MNHNS and CDR2 is SASEGT in the germline V gene. The V end lost 6 bases, the J end lost 1 base, and 14 bases lay between the germline ends. The CDR3 has 15 amino acids. This CDR3 reads CASSPGGSGTDTQYF. The DNA for the CDR3 is TGTGCCAGCAGCCCCGGGGGTAGCGGCACAGATACGCAGTATTTT.

This clone was seen a single time. This rearrangement joins TRBV7-9 to TRBJ1-1; weak D call: TRBD1 (5 bases). Germline-derived CDR1 and CDR2 are SEHNR and FQNEAQ (reference sequence). The CDR3 loop spans 16 amino acids. The germline V and J ends were trimmed by 5 bases and 0 bases, with 16 bases remaining between them. CDR3 in amino acids: CASSITGYSMNTEAFF. In nucleotides, the CDR3 is TGTGCCAGCAGCATCACAGGTTATTCTATGAACACTGAAGCTTTCTTT.

The rearrangement uses TRBV5-1 and TRBJ2-5, with 10 bases matching TRBD1. CDR3 length equals 15 residues. Germline CDR1 is SGHRS and CDR2 is YFSETQ. Trimming cost V 4 bases and J 5 bases; bases outside gene matches: 8. DNA for the CDR3: TGCGCCAGCAGCGGACAGACAGGGGGCCTGGAGACCCAGTACTTC. Protein product: CASSGQTGGLETQYF. Full variable domain (missing parts from reference TRBV5-1 and TRBJ2-5): KAGVTQTPRYLIKTRGQQVTLSCSPISGHRSVSWYQQTPGQGLQFLFEYFSETQRNKGNFPGRFSGRQFSNSRSEMNVSTLELGDSALYLCASSGQTGGLETQYFGPGTRLLVL.